This T cell receptor beta chain was identified in a study of CD8+ T cells in alopecia areata. Treatment defined: oral pan-JAK inhibitor, 5-10 mg twice daily. PBMCs, the starting material, were the source of sorted CD4+ and CD8+ T cells. Once RNA had been extracted, it was reverse transcribed into cDNA to act as the sequencing template. TCRdb keeps only in-frame clones here, not all; method: immunoSEQ multiplex PCR. This repertoire shows about 190,000 clones, around three fifths found once; its top ten account for approximately 1.4%. The V gene's germline CDR1 is SQVTM and CDR2 ANQGSEA. V was pared by 3 bases and J by 2 bases, with 11 bases between. This CDR3 has 13 amino acids.

The chain couples TRBV29-1 to TRBJ2-7; D is possibly TRBD1 (6 bases). The sample consisted of CD4+ T cells sorted from blood, taken around week 49, from a patient treated with tofacitinib. This clonotype originated in a human donor with alopecia areata. In DNA form, the CDR3 reads TGCAGCGTTGACCAGGGGTCGACCTACGAGCAGTACTTC. Its protein is CSVDQGSTYEQYF.